This T cell receptor beta chain was captured by sequencing in a study of control samples from healthy donors and cancer patients. CDR3 length: 12 residues. Germline values: CDR1 SNHLY, CDR2 FYNNEI. Unmatched junction bases numbered 4, after V lost 11 bases and J lost 1 base. Some clones are missing from TCRdb's copy, which holds only in-frame ones; the method was immunoSEQ multiplex PCR. The sample lists 100,000 or so clones, approximately 90% occurring once. The sample comprised blood. The chain has TRBV2 and TRBJ1-1, with 7 bases that match TRBD1. This TCR derives from a woman younger than 45 in good health. This chain's CDR3 is CARRGQNTEAFF. The CDR3 nucleotides are TGTGCCCGAAGGGGGCAGAACACTGAAGCTTTCTTT.